The source of this TCR beta chain is a study of CD8+ T cells in alopecia areata. Findings and caveats of the study: Clarity of TCR sharing across patients fell short of that in mice, possibly HLA-related. Scalp repertoires also include resident alphabeta T cells from normal skin.

Worth noting for this clone: Its antigen is undetermined.

RNA extraction and reverse transcription yielded cDNA as sequencing template. Measured with immunoSEQ multiplex PCR; TCRdb has only the in-frame clones, and not every one. The sample holds under 300,000 clones, roughly two thirds seen once. Unmatched junction bases numbered 4, after V lost 3 bases and J lost 1 base. The CDR3 has 15 amino acids. Germline CDR1 GTSNPN, CDR2 SVGIG (reference sequence). Lesional scalp punch biopsies and peripheral blood came from alopecia areata patients. The TCR originated in a human donor with alopecia areata. The source material was CD4+ T cells sorted from blood, sampled at week 0. V usage is TRBV30 and J usage is TRBJ2-3; TRBD2 aligns across 10 bases. CDR3 in DNA: TGTGCCTGGAGCGGAACTAGCGGGGGCACAGATACGCAGTATTTT. Translated, it gives CAWSGTSGGTDTQYF.